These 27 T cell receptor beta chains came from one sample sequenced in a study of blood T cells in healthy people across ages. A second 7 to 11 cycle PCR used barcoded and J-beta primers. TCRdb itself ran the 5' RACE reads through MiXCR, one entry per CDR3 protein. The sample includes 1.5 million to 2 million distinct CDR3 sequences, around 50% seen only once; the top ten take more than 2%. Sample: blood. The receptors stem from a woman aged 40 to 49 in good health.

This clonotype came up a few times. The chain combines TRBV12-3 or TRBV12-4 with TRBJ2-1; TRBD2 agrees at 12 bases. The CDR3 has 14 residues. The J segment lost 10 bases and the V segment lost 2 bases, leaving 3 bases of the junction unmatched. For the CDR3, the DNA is TGTGCCAGCAGTTTACTAGCGGGGGGGAAAGAGCAGTTCTTC. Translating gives CASSLLAGGKEQFF.

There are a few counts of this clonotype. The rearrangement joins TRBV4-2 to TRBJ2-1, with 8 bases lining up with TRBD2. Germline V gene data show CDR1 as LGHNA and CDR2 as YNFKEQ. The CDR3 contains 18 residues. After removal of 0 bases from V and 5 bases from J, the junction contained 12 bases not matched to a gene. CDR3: CASSQDLGFWGLDNEQFF. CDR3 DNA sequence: TGTGCCAGCAGCCAAGATCTCGGTTTTTGGGGACTAGACAATGAGCAGTTCTTC.

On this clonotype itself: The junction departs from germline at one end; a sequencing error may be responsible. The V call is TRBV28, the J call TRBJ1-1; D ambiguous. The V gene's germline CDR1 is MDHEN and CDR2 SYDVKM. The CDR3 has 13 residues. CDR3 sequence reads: CASSLLVNTETFF. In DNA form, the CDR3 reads TGTGCCAGCAGTTTACTTGTGAACACTGAAACTTTCTTT.

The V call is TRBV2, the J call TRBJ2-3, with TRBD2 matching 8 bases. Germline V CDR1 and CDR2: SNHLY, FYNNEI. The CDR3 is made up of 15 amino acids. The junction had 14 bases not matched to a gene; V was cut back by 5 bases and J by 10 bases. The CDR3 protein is CASSNSGELPDAQYF. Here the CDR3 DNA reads TGTGCCAGCAGTAATAGCGGGGAGCTACCTGATGCGCAGTATTTT.

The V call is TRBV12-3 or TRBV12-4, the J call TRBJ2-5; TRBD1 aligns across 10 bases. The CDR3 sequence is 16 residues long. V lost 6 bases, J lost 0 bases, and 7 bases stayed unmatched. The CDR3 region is CASSESGTGDQETQYF. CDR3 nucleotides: TGTGCCAGCAGCGAGTCCGGGACAGGGGACCAAGAGACCCAGTACTTC.

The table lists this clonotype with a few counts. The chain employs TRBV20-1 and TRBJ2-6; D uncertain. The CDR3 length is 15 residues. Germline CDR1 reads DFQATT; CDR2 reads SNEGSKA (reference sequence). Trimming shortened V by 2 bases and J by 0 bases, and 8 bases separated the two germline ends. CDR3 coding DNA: TGCAGTGCTAGACAAAGCATCTCTGGGGCCAACGTCCTGACTTTC. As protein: CSARQSISGANVLTF.

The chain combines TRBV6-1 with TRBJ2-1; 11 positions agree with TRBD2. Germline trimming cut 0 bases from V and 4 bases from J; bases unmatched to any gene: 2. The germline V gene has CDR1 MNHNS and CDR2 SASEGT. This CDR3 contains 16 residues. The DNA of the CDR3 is TGTGCCAGCAGTGAAGCTAGACTAGCGGGGTACAATGAGCAGTTCTTC. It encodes CASSEARLAGYNEQFF.

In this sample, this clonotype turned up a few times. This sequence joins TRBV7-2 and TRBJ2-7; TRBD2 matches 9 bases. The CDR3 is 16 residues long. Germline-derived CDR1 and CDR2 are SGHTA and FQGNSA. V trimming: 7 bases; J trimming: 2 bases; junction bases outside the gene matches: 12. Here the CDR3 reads CASNSNAASGTYEQYF. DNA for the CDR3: TGTGCCAGCAACTCAAACGCGGCTAGCGGGACCTACGAGCAGTACTTC.

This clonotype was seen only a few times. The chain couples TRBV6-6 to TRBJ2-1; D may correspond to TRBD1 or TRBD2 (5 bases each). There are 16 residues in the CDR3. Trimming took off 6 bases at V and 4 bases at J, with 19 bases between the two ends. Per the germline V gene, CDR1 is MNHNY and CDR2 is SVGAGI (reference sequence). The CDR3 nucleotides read TGTGCCAGCAGCCAGAACCGGGACGGAAAATACAATGAGCAGTTCTTC. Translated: CASSQNRDGKYNEQFF.

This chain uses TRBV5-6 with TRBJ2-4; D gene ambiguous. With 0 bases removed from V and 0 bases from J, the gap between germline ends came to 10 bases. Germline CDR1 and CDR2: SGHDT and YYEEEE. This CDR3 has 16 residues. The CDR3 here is CASSLGMSLAKNIQYF. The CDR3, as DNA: TGTGCCAGCAGCTTGGGGATGAGTCTAGCCAAAAACATTCAGTACTTC.

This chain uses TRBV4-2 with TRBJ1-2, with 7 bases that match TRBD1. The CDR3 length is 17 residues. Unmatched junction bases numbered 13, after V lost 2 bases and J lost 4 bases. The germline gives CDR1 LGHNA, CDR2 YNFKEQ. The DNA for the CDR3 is TGTGCCAGCAGCCAATCGACAGGGATGGACGGTTCCTATGGCTACACCTTC. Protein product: CASSQSTGMDGSYGYTF.

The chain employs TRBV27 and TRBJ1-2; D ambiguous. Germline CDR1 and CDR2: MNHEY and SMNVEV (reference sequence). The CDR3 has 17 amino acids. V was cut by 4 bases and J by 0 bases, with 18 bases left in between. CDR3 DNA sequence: TGTGCCAGCAGTTGGAGGGCTAATCCACCTTCTAACTATGGCTACACCTTC. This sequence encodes CASSWRANPPSNYGYTF.

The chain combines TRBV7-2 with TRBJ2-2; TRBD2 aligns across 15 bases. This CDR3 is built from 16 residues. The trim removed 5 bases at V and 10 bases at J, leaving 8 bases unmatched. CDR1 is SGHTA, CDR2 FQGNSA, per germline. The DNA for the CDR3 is TGTGCCAGCAGCCGAGGACTAGCGGGGGGGATGGTGGAGCTGTTTTTT. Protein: CASSRGLAGGMVELFF.

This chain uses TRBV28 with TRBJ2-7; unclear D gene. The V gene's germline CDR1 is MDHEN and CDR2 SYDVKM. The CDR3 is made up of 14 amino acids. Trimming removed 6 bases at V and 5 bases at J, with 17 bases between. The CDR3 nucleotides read TGTGCCAGCAGGCCCAGTGGGCGCGTCCACGAGCAGTACTTC. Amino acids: CASRPSGRVHEQYF.

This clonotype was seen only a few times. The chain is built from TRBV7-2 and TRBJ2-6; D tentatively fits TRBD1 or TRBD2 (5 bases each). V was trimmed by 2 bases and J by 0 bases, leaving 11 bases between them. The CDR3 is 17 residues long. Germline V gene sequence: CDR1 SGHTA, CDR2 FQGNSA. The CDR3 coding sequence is TGTGCCAGCAGCTTATGGGGGATGCCCTCTGGGGCCAACGTCCTGACTTTC. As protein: CASSLWGMPSGANVLTF.

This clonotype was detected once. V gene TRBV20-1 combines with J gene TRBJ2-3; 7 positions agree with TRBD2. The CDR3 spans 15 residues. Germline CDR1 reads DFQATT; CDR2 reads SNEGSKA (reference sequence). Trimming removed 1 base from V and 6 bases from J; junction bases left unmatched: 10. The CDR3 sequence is CSARVIASGPDTQYF. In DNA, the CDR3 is TGCAGTGCTAGAGTAATAGCTAGCGGTCCGGATACGCAGTATTTT.

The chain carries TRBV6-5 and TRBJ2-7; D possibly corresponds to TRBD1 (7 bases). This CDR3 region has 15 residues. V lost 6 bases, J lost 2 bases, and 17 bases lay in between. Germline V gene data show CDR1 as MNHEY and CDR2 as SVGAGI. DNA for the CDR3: TGTGCCAGCAGCTCAGGGGGGACGGCCACCTACGAGCAGTACTTC. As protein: CASSSGGTATYEQYF.

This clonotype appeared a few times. The CDR3 protein is CSVAKGGNEQYF. CDR3 DNA: TGCAGCGTCGCCAAGGGGGGAAACGAGCAGTACTTC. V and J are TRBV29-1 and TRBJ2-7; D possibly uses TRBD1 or TRBD2 (6 bases each). Germline V gene lookup returns CDR1 SQVTM and CDR2 ANQGSEA. Trimming removed 6 bases at V and 5 bases at J, with 14 bases between. CDR3 length: 12 residues.

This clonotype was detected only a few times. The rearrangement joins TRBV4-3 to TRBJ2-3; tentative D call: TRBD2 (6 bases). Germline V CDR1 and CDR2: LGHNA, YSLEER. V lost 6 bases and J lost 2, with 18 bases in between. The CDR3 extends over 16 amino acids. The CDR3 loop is CASRSRFGGATDTQYF. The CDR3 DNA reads TGCGCCAGCAGGTCCAGGTTCGGAGGGGCCACAGATACGCAGTATTTT.

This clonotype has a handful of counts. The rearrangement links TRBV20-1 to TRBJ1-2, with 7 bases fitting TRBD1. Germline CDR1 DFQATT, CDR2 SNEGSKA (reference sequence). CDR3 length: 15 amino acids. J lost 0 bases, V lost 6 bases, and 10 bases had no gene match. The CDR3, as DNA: TGCAGTGCGACGGAGGGGGCTTCGTCTAACTATGGCTACACCTTC. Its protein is CSATEGASSNYGYTF.

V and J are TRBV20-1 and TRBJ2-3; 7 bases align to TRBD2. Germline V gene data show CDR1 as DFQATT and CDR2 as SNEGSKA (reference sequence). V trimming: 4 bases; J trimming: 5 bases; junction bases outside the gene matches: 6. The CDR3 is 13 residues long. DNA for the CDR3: TGCAGTGCTACTTTAGCGGGTGGAGATACGCAGTATTTT. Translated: CSATLAGGDTQYF.

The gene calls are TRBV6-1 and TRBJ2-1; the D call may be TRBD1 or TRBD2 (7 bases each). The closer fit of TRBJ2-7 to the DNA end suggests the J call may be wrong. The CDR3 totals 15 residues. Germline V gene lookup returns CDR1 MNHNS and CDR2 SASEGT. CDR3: CASSAGGGSYNEQYF. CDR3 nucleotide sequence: TGTGCCAGCAGCGCAGGGGGGGGATCCTACAATGAGCAGTACTTC.

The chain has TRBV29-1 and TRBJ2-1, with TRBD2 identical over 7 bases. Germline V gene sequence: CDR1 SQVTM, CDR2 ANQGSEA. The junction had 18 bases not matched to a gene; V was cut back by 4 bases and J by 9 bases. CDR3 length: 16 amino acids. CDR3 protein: CSVGPSRGTSAGEQFF. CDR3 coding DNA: TGCAGCGTTGGACCCTCTAGGGGCACTAGCGCCGGTGAGCAGTTCTTC.

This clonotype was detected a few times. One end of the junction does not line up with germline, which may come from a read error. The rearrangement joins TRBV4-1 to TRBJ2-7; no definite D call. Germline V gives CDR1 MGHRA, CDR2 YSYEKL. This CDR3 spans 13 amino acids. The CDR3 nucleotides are TGCGCCGGCAGCCAAGTCCGGCTCAGTCAGCAGTACTTC. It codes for CAGSQVRLSQQYF.

Here the CDR3 DNA reads TGTGCCAGCAGTGAGGACAGCTCCGGTGCTAACTATGGCTACACCTTC. Translation gives CASSEDSSGANYGYTF. The chain uses TRBV25-1 and TRBJ1-2, with D maybe TRBD1 (6 bases). Germline V gene data show CDR1 as MGHDK and CDR2 as SYGVNS. This CDR3 spans 16 amino acids. Trimming pared 3 bases from V and 0 bases from J, leaving 14 bases between.

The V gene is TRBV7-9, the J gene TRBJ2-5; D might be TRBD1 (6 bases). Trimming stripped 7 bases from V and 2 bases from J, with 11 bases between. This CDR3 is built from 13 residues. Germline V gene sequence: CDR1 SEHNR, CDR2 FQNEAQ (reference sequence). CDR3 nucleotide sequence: TGTGCCAGCATCGCCGACAGGCAAGAGACCCAGTACTTC. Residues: CASIADRQETQYF.

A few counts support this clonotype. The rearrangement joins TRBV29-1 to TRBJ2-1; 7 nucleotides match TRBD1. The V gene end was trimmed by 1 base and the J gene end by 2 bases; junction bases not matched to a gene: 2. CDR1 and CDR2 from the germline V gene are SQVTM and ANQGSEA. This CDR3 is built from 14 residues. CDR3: CSVEGQGAYNEQFF. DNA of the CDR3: TGCAGCGTTGAAGGACAGGGAGCCTACAATGAGCAGTTCTTC.